The 3 T cell receptor beta chains below were found in one sample sequenced in a study of CD8 T cells in Susac syndrome. After extraction with the RNeasy kit, roughly 0.5 to 1 ug of the RNA was reverse transcribed using random hexamers. TCRdb processed the immunoSEQ multiplex PCR reads anew with MiXCR; each CDR3 protein has one entry. The table shows about 100,000 distinct CDR3 sequences, with roughly 93% occurring only once. Specimen: CD8+ T cells from PBMCs. The receptors stem from a human donor in good health.

The gene calls are TRBV6-4 and TRBJ2-1; 8 bases fit TRBD2. This CDR3 spans 16 amino acids. Looked up from germline, CDR1 is MRHNA and CDR2 is SNTAGT. The junction had 8 bases not matched to a gene; V was cut back by 0 bases and J by 7 bases. The CDR3 sequence is CASSDSGGGPSNEQFF. Here the CDR3 DNA reads TGTGCCAGCAGTGACTCGGGCGGGGGGCCGAGTAATGAGCAGTTCTTC.

The gene calls are TRBV19 and TRBJ2-3; the match to TRBD2 covers 9 bases. CDR1 LNHDA and CDR2 SQIVND come from the germline V gene (reference sequence). This CDR3 region has 16 residues. Unmatched junction bases numbered 16, after V lost 5 bases and J lost 10 bases. The CDR3 sequence is CASSLLSGGIFISQYF. The CDR3 region has the DNA TGTGCCAGTAGTCTATTGAGCGGGGGGATCTTCATTTCGCAGTATTTT.

This chain links TRBV6-5 with TRBJ2-7, with a possible D match to TRBD1 (6 bases). V was clipped by 10 bases and J by 4 bases, with 20 bases between them. The CDR3 totals 14 residues. CDR1 and CDR2 (germline): MNHEY, SVGAGI. CDR3 residues: CATSRDTRVYEQYF. In DNA form, the CDR3 reads TGTGCCACCTCTCGGGACACAAGAGTTTACGAGCAGTACTTC.